The clone carrying this T cell receptor (beta chain) was seen more than once but under ten times. This specimen comes from a study of T cell repertoires in cytomegalovirus infection. MiXCR was run by TCRdb on the reads, yielding one entry per CDR3 protein. The sample has some 300,000 distinct CDR3 sequences, roughly an eighth seen once. Sample: PBMCs. The clonotype comes from a human donor in good health (CMV status not recorded). Some clones in this sample may be carry-over from other donors' samples.

CDR3 region: CASSPTRSTGELFF. For the CDR3, the DNA is TGTGCCAGCAGCCCGACTAGATCCACCGGGGAGCTGTTTTTT. V is TRBV7-3 and J is TRBJ2-2; TRBD2 is a possible D gene (6 bases). V was shortened by 5 bases and J by 4 bases, with 11 bases between the two germline ends. The CDR3 consists of 14 residues. Germline lookup yields CDR1 SGHTA and CDR2 FQGTGA.